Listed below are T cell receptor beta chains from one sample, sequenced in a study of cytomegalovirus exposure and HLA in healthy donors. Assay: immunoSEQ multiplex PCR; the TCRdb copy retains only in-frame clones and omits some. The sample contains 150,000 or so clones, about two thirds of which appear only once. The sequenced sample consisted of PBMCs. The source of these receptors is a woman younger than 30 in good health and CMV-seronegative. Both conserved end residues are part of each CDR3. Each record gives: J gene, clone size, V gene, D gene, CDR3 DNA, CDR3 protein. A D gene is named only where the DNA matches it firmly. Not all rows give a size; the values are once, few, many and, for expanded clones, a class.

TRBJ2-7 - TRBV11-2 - TGTGCCAGCAGCTTAGATCTATACAGCTACGAGCAGTACTTC CASSLDLYSYEQYF
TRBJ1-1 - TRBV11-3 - TGTGCCAGCAGCTTTGGACAGAGCATGAACACTGAAGCTTTCTTT CASSFGQSMNTEAFF
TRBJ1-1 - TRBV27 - TGTGCCAGCAGTCGGAGGGAGAACACTGAAGCTTTCTTT CASSRRENTEAFF
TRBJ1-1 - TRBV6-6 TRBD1 TGTGCCAGCTCCAAAAGGACAGGGGGCTGGACTGAAGCTTTCTTT CASSKRTGGWTEAFF
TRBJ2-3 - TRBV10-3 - TGTGCCATCAGGCCGCACAGGGTTTCCCCCCCCACTAGCACAGATACGCAGTATTTT CAIRPHRVSPPTSTDTQYF
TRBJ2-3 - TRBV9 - TGTGCCAGCAGCTCCCAGGGCGCCACAGATACGCAGTATTTT CASSSQGATDTQYF
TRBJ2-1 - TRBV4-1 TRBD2 TGCGCCAGCAGTATCAAACTGGGACTAGCGGAATACAATGAGCAGTTCTTC CASSIKLGLAEYNEQFF
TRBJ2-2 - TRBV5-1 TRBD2 TGCGCCAGCAGCTTGACTAGCGGGGTCACCGGGGAGCTGTTTTTT CASSLTSGVTGELFF
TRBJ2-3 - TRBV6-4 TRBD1 TGTGCCAGCAGTGAACAGGGGACAGCAGATACGCAGTATTTT CASSEQGTADTQYF
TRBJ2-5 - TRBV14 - TGTGCCAGCAGCCAAGATCTAACAGGGCGGTACCAAGAGACCCAGTACTTC CASSQDLTGRYQETQYF
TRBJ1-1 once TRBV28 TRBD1 TGTGCCAGCAGTTTAGGGACAGGGGCGAACACTGAAGCTTTCTTT CASSLGTGANTEAFF
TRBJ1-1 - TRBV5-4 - TGTGCCAGCAGTAACCAGGACAGGAACACTGAAGCTTTCTTT CASSNQDRNTEAFF
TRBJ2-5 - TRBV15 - TGTGCCACCAGCACCTCGGGACACCCTCAAGAGACCCAGTACTTC CATSTSGHPQETQYF
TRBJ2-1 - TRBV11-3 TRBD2 TGTGCCAGCAGCTTAGCCGGGACTAGCCGCTACAATGAGCAGTTCTTC CASSLAGTSRYNEQFF
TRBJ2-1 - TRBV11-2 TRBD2 TGTGCCAGCAGCCCCCTAGCGGGAGGGGGACACAATGAGCAGTTCTTC CASSPLAGGGHNEQFF
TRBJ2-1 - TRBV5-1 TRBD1 TGCGCCAGCAGCGCACAGACAGGGCCGGCCGGGCAGTTCTTC CASSAQTGPAGQFF
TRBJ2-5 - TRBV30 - TGTGCCTGGAGTGCCGTGACAGGGTGGGGAGGAGAGACCCAGTACTTC CAWSAVTGWGGETQYF
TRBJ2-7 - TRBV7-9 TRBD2 TGTGCCAGCAGCTTAGGACTAGCGGGGGCCGAGCAGTACTTC CASSLGLAGAEQYF